This TCR beta chain was recorded in a study of T cells in Graves' hyperthyroidism and ophthalmopathy. The length of the CDR3 is 14 residues. The V and J ends lost 6 bases and 1 base, in that order; junction bases with no gene match: 5. Germline CDR1 reads MNHEY; CDR2 reads SVGAGI. Exclusion of a patient resulted from uncontrolled infection, other autoimmune disease, pregnancy or lactation. Orbital computed tomography, thyroid ultrasound, serum thyroxine and TRAb, and clinical symptoms together informed the diagnoses. Study conclusions and caveats: The model foresaw ophthalmopathy a median roughly 6 months prior to onset. The blood repertoire included most of the expanded thyroid clonotypes above 0.001.

Amplification of TCR beta CDR3 regions used RNA as the template. TCR CDR3 underwent first-round RT-PCR with the HTBI primer set. MiXCR was run by TCRdb on the multiplex PCR reads, yielding one entry per CDR3 protein. The profile shows fewer than 650,000 distinct CDR3 sequences, approximately 15% of them singletons. The sample holds many counts of this clonotype. What it recognizes is unknown. The sequence was obtained from a woman aged 40 to 49 with Graves' ophthalmopathy. Sequenced material: blood. This rearrangement joins TRBV6-5 to TRBJ2-5; 7 positions match TRBD1. In DNA, the CDR3 is TGTGCCAGCAGCCGCGACAGGGCCCAAGAGACCCAGTACTTC. Translation: CASSRDRAQETQYF.